One sample yielded the 3 T cell receptor beta chains listed below, sequenced in a study of shared clonotypes between healthy human individuals. The data were produced by immunoSEQ multiplex PCR, yet TCRdb's version contains in-frame clones alone and is incomplete. The repertoire holds about 470,000 clones, around 79% seen once, with roughly 13% in the top ten. Sequencing was carried out using PBMCs. The source is a woman between 40 and 50 years old in good health. Some clones in this sample may be carry-over from other donors' samples.

The chain is built from TRBV20-1 and TRBJ2-5; D uncertain. Deletions cut 3 bases from V and 4 bases from J, with 6 bases between. Germline V CDR1 and CDR2: DFQATT, SNEGSKA (reference sequence). There are 11 residues in the CDR3. DNA of the CDR3: TGCAGTGCTAGTAACAGAGAGACCCAGTACTTC. It is translated as CSASNRETQYF.

This clone was detected ten times or more. The chain employs TRBV7-2 and TRBJ2-5, with TRBD2 matching 14 bases. Unmatched junction bases numbered 8, after V lost 3 bases and J lost 5 bases. Germline CDR1 is SGHTA and CDR2 is FQGNSA. The CDR3 extends over 17 amino acids. The CDR3 region has the DNA TGTGCCAGCAGCTTGGGACTAGCGGGAGTTTTATCGGAGACCCAGTACTTC. This codes for CASSLGLAGVLSETQYF. Complete variable domain (other parts from reference TRBV7-2 and TRBJ2-5): GAGVSQSPSNKVTEKGKDVELRCDPISGHTALYWYRQSLGQGLEFLIYFQGNSAPDKSGLPSDRFSAERTGGSVSTLTIQRTQQEDSAVYLCASSLGLAGVLSETQYFGPGTRLLVL.

This clone came up a few times. The V and J genes are TRBV19 and TRBJ2-1, with D tentatively TRBD1 or TRBD2 (5 bases each). CDR1 is LNHDA, CDR2 SQIVND, per germline (reference sequence). The CDR3 contains 15 residues. V was cut by 3 bases and J by 4 bases, with 13 bases left in between. CDR3 in DNA: TGTGCCAGTAGTATTAGGGGAGAAGATTACAATGAGCAGTTCTTC. It translates to CASSIRGEDYNEQFF.